This T cell receptor beta chain was captured by sequencing in a study of T cell responses to AZD1222 COVID-19 vaccine. Pooling of second doses given at about 4 or about 12 weeks was done. V lost 1 base, J lost 1 base, and 6 bases lay in between. Looked up from germline, CDR1 is LGHNA and CDR2 is YSLEER. The CDR3 extends over 14 amino acids. Method: immunoSEQ multiplex PCR; TCRdb's copy keeps in-frame clones and lacks some. The table lists roughly 110,000 clones, around 92% of them singletons. The sequenced sample was peripheral blood, obtained 28 days after the second AZD1222 dose. This TCR came from an adult who received the AZD1222 COVID-19 vaccine. This chain uses TRBV4-3 with TRBJ2-3; weak D call: TRBD1 (5 bases). The chain's CDR3 is CASSQAQGTDTQYF. CDR3 coding DNA: TGCGCCAGCAGCCAAGCACAGGGCACAGATACGCAGTATTTT.